A single sample is the source of the 9 T cell receptor beta chains below, sequenced in a study of T cells after posttransplantation cyclophosphamide (dated by TCRdb to 2016 to 2018). Libraries were built with the immunoSEQ multiplex PCR assay. The source is immuneACCESS, and TCRdb retained only in-frame sequences with V and J called. Part of the clones is not carried over; for the studies checked, unresolved V genes explain less than half of this, and the remainder is unexplained. The table for this sample lists tens of thousands of clones, none of them counted only once. Approximately 1.5% of the sample rests with the top ten. Source material: PBMCs. Every receptor here comes from a man in his forties or fifties in good health, CMV-negative, and a related stem cell transplant donor.

This clone was detected many times. This sequence joins TRBV5-1 and TRBJ1-2; D might be TRBD1 (5 bases). Germline CDR1 and CDR2: SGHRS and YFSETQ. Trimming removed 0 bases at V and 3 bases at J, with 9 bases between. The CDR3 spans 14 residues. The chain's CDR3 is CASSLAGGDYGYTF. The CDR3 bases are TGCGCCAGCAGCTTGGCCGGGGGAGACTATGGCTACACCTTC.

This clone appeared many times. This chain connects TRBV27 to TRBJ2-7, with D perhaps TRBD2 (5 bases). Trimming removed 3 bases from V and 0 bases from J, with 6 bases in between. Per the germline V gene, CDR1 is MNHEY and CDR2 is SMNVEV (reference sequence). The CDR3 has 13 residues. The CDR3 here is CASSLEDSYEQYF. The CDR3 nucleotides read TGTGCCAGCAGTTTGGAGGACTCCTACGAGCAGTACTTC.

This clone was recorded many times. The chain couples TRBV5-4 to TRBJ2-4; 8 nucleotides match TRBD1. CDR3 length: 20 amino acids. The trim removed 0 bases at V and 3 bases at J, leaving 17 bases unmatched. Germline CDR1 reads SGHNT; CDR2 reads YYREEE (reference sequence). CDR3 nucleotide sequence: TGTGCCAGCAGCTTGGGTCGCGGGCAGGGGGCCCTAGGGGTCAAAAACATTCAGTACTTC. Translated, it gives CASSLGRGQGALGVKNIQYF.

This clone was picked up many times. CDR3: CASSLSGVVTAETQYF. In DNA, the CDR3 is TGCGCCAGCAGCCTTTCCGGGGTAGTTACGGCCGAGACCCAGTACTTC. V usage is TRBV4-1 and J usage is TRBJ2-5, with D possibly being TRBD2 (5 bases). There are 16 residues in the CDR3. Per the germline V gene, CDR1 is MGHRA and CDR2 is YSYEKL. Trimming left V 4 bases short and J 5 bases short, with 20 bases between.

Ten or more counts support this clone. The V call is TRBV5-1, the J call TRBJ1-1; 7 bases fit TRBD1. This CDR3 contains 14 residues. The ends lost 4 bases at V and 6 bases at J; junction bases unmatched: 9. Germline V gene data show CDR1 as SGHRS and CDR2 as YFSETQ. This CDR3 is CASSPGQARAEAFF. CDR3 DNA sequence: TGCGCCAGCAGCCCCGGACAGGCTCGGGCTGAAGCTTTCTTT.

Ten or more counts support this clone. The J gene is TRBJ1-1, the V gene TRBV7-9, with TRBD1 matching 7 bases. The germline CDR1 and CDR2 sequences are SEHNR and FQNEAQ (reference sequence). V lost 5 bases and J lost 5; bases outside the gene matches: 11. The CDR3 is 15 residues long. The CDR3 spells CASSGGGTVPTEAFF. CDR3 nucleotides: TGTGCCAGCAGCGGAGGAGGGACAGTCCCTACTGAAGCTTTCTTT.

This clone occurred many times. CDR3 region: CASSQQGETQYF. Written as DNA, the CDR3 is TGTGCCAGCAGCCAGCAGGGGGAGACCCAGTACTTC. The chain uses TRBV7-2 and TRBJ2-5, with a tentative D call TRBD1 (6 bases). From germline, CDR1 is SGHTA and CDR2 FQGNSA. Trimming cost V 5 bases and J 5 bases, with 9 bases left between them. The CDR3 loop spans 12 amino acids.

The table lists this clone with many counts. This chain uses TRBV19 with TRBJ2-2; 10 bases fit TRBD2. Germline loops: CDR1 LNHDA, CDR2 SQIVND (reference sequence). V lost 7 bases and J lost 3; bases outside the gene matches: 8. The CDR3 loop spans 16 amino acids. The CDR3 spells CASTLTSGRYTGELFF. CDR3 nucleotides: TGTGCCAGTACCCTGACTAGCGGGCGGTACACCGGGGAGCTGTTTTTT.

The sample holds many counts of this clone. A junction boundary mismatches the germline segment, possibly from a read error. Other DNA sequences within the sample encode an identical CDR3. The J gene is TRBJ1-3, the V gene TRBV18; TRBD1 is a possible D gene (6 bases). CDR1 is KGHSH, CDR2 LQKENI, per germline. This CDR3 spans 17 amino acids. The DNA of the CDR3 is TGTGCTAGCTCACCGAGGCAGGGGTCCACCTCTGGAAACACCATATATTTT. Its translation is CASSPRQGSTSGNTIYF.